These 5 T cell receptor beta chains came from one sample sequenced in a study of CD8+CD57+ T cells in acquired aplastic anemia. TCR beta VDJ and CDR3 profiling used genomic DNA as template. TCRdb used MiXCR to reprocess the reads, holding one entry per CDR3 protein. Of about 210,000 distinct CDR3 sequences in the sample, over 60% are singletons; the top ten hold less than 30%. The sequenced material came from sorted CD4+, CD8+, or CD8+CD57+ T cells (not recorded which) from PBMCs. The receptors originated from a human donor in good health.

The J gene is TRBJ2-7, the V gene TRBV7-9; TRBD1 aligns across 8 bases. The CDR3 spans 14 residues. V trimming: 0 bases; J trimming: 5 bases; junction bases outside the gene matches: 3. Germline CDR1 and CDR2: SEHNR and FQNEAQ (reference sequence). CDR3 in amino acids: CASSLAQDRDEQYF. The DNA for the CDR3 is TGTGCCAGCAGCTTAGCCCAGGACAGGGACGAGCAGTACTTC.

This CDR3 is CASSQLGQGNTIYF. As DNA, the CDR3 is TGTGCCAGCAGCCAACTGGGACAGGGAAACACCATATATTTT. The V and J genes are TRBV14 and TRBJ1-3; 7 bases are a match to TRBD1. The CDR3 has 14 amino acids. After removal of 2 bases from V and 4 bases from J, the junction contained 2 bases not matched to a gene. CDR1 SGHDN and CDR2 FVKESK come from the germline V gene.

This clonotype has ten or more counts. The chain employs TRBV6-4 and TRBJ1-1, with D perhaps matching TRBD1 (5 bases). Germline CDR1 is MRHNA and CDR2 is SNTAGT. Trimming stripped 2 bases from V and 4 bases from J, with 11 bases between. The CDR3 totals 14 residues. CDR3: CASSDGGSSTEAFF. The CDR3, as DNA: TGTGCCAGCAGTGACGGGGGGTCGAGCACTGAAGCTTTCTTT.

The V gene is TRBV7-2, the J gene TRBJ2-1, with D perhaps given as TRBD1 or TRBD2 (5 bases each). The germline gives CDR1 SGHTA, CDR2 FQGNSA. V lost 5 bases to trimming and J lost 8 bases, with 13 bases between them. This CDR3 spans 13 amino acids. This chain's CDR3 is CASSQGRGDEQFF. CDR3 nucleotides: TGTGCCAGCAGCCAGGGCCGGGGCGATGAGCAGTTCTTC.

The chain employs TRBV20-1 and TRBJ2-2; no firm D call. The CDR3 is 13 amino acids. Trimming took 2 bases from V and 0 from J, leaving 4 bases between them. The V gene's germline CDR1 is DFQATT and CDR2 SNEGSKA (reference sequence). CDR3 coding DNA: TGCAGTGCTAGAACGTCGAACACCGGGGAGCTGTTTTTT. It codes for CSARTSNTGELFF.